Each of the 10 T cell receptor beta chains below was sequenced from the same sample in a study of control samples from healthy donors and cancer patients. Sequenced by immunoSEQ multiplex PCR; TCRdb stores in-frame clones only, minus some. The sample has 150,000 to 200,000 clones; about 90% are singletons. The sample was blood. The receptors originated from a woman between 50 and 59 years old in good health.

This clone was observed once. The CDR3 protein is CASSLEGSRARYGYTF. In DNA, the CDR3 is TGTGCCAGCAGCTTGGAGGGGTCCAGGGCAAGGTATGGCTACACCTTC. The chain employs TRBV5-4 and TRBJ1-2, with a possible D match to TRBD1 (5 bases). Germline CDR1 is SGHNT and CDR2 is YYREEE (reference sequence). V shed 0 bases and J shed 5 bases, with 17 bases lying between them. This CDR3 is built from 16 residues.

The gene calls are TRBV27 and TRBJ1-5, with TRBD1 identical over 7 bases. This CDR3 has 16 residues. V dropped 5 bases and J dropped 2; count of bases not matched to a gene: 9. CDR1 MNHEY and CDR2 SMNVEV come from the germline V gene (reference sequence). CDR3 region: CASSADRAVGNQPQHF. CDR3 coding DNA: TGTGCCAGCAGTGCTGACAGGGCGGTAGGCAATCAGCCCCAGCATTTT.

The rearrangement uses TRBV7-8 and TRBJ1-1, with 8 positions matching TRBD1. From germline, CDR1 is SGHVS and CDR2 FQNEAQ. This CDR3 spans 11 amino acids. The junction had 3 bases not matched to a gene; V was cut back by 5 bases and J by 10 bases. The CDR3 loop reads CASSPDRGAFF. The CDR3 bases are TGTGCCAGCAGCCCAGACAGGGGAGCTTTCTTT.

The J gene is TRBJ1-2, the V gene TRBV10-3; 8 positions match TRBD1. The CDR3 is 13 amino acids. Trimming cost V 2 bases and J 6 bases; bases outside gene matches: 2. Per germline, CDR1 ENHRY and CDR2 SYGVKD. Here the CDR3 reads CAISEQTGDGYTF. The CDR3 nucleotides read TGTGCCATCAGTGAGCAGACAGGGGATGGCTACACCTTC.

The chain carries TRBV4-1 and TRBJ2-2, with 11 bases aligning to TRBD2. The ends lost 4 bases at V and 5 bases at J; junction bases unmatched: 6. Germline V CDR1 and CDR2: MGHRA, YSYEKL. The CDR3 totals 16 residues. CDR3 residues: CASSPFTSGGTGELFF. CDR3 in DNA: TGCGCCAGCAGCCCCTTCACTAGCGGGGGTACCGGGGAGCTGTTTTTT.

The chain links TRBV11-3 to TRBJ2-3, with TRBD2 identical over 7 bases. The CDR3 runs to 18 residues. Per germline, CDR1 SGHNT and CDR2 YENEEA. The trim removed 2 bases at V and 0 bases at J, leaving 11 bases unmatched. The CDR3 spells CASSLMRGSPNSTDTQYF. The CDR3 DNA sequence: TGTGCCAGCAGCTTAATGCGCGGGAGCCCAAATAGCACAGATACGCAGTATTTT.

This chain's CDR3 is CATSRGTSGDGETQYF. CDR3 coding DNA: TGTGCCACCAGCAGAGGTACTAGCGGGGACGGGGAGACCCAGTACTTC. V gene TRBV15 combines with J gene TRBJ2-5; 10 positions agree with TRBD2. CDR1 and CDR2 from the germline V gene are LNHNV and YYDKDF (reference sequence). The junction had 7 bases not matched to a gene; V was cut back by 1 base and J by 5 bases. This CDR3 has 16 residues.

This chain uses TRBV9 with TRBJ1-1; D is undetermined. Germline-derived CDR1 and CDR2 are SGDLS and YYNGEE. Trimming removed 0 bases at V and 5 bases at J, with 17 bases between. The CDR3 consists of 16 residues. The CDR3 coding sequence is TGTGCCAGCAGCGTAGCGCACTCCGCGGGAGGTACTGAAGCTTTCTTT. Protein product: CASSVAHSAGGTEAFF.

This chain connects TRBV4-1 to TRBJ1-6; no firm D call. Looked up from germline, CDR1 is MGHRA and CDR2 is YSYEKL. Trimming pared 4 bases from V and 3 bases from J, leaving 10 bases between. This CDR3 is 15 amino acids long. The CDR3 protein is CASSLNHVYNSPLHF. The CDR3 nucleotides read TGCGCCAGCAGCCTTAATCACGTCTATAATTCACCCCTCCACTTT.

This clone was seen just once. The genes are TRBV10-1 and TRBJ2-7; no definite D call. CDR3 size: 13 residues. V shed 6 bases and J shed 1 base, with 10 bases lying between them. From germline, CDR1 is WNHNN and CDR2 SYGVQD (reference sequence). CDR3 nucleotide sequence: TGCGCCAGCAGGGGATTGCCGTCCTACGAGCAGTACTTC. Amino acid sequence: CASRGLPSYEQYF.